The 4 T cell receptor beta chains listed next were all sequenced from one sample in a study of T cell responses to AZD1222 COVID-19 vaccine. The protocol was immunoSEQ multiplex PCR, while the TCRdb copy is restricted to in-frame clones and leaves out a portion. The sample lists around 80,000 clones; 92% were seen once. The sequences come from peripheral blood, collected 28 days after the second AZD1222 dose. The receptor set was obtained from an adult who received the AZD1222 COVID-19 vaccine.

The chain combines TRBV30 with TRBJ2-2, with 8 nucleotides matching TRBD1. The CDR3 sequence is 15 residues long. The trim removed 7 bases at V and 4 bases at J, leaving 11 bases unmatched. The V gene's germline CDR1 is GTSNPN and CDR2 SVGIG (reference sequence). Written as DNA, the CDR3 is TGTGCCTACCCCTCAGGGGGCGTTGGCACCGGGGAGCTGTTTTTT. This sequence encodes CAYPSGGVGTGELFF.

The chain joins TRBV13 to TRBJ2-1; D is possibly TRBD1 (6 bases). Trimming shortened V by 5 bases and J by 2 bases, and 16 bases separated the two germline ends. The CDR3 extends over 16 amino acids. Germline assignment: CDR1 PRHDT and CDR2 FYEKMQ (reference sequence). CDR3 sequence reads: CASSPQGSLAYNEQFF. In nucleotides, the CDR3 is TGTGCCAGCAGCCCGCAGGGGTCCCTGGCCTACAATGAGCAGTTCTTC.

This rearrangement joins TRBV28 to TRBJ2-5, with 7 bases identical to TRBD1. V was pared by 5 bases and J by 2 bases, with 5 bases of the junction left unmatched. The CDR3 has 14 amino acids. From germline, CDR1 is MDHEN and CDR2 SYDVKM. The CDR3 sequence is CASSPRTGQETQYF. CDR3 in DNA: TGTGCCAGCAGTCCCAGGACAGGTCAAGAGACCCAGTACTTC. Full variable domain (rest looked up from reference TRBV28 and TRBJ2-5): DVKVTQSSRYLVKRTGEKVFLECVQDMDHENMFWYRQDPGLGLRLIYFSYDVKMKEKGDIPEGYSVSREKKERFSLILESASTNQTSMYLCASSPRTGQETQYFGPGTRLLVL.

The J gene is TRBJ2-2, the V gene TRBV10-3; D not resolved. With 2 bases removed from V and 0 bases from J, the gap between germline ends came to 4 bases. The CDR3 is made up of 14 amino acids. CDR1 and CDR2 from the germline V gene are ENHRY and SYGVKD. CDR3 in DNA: TGTGCCATCAGTGAGACTGCGAACACCGGGGAGCTGTTTTTT. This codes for CAISETANTGELFF.